The present TCR beta chain was sequenced within a study of blood T cell repertoires in COVID-19. Study at large: Acute and convalescent COVID-19 samples came from the United States, Italy and Spain.

Using immunoSEQ multiplex PCR, the repertoire was profiled, and TCRdb retains in-frame clones only, with some absent. Of over 130,000 clones in the sample, around 84% were seen once. The CDR3 totals 17 residues. Trimming took 0 bases from V and 7 from J; bases not matched to a gene: 8. Germline-derived CDR1 and CDR2 are MGHRA and YSYEKL. The TCR was taken from a man aged 30 to 39 with COVID-19, enrolled during active disease. Sequenced: peripheral blood. This chain links TRBV4-1 with TRBJ1-6, with TRBD1 matching 8 bases. The CDR3 loop is CASSQDLAGGGNSPLHF. CDR3 DNA: TGCGCCAGCAGCCAAGATCTGGCAGGGGGCGGAAATTCACCCCTCCACTTT.